The following is a T cell receptor (beta chain) sequence with its context. Antigen specificity is unknown. TCRdb re-called the reads through MiXCR, storing one row per CDR3 protein. The profile shows some 500,000 distinct CDR3 sequences, around two fifths of them singletons. This record comes from a study of T cell repertoires in cytomegalovirus infection. Study details: CMV epitopes in the study were HLA-C-restricted (recently identified) and HLA-B-restricted (well studied). Study results and limitations: The ex vivo response showed dominance by HLA-C-restricted CMV-specific TCR beta clonotypes.

Trimming pared 2 bases from V and 6 bases from J, leaving 10 bases between. Germline V gene data show CDR1 as SGDLS and CDR2 as YYNGEE. The CDR3 length is 13 residues. This rearrangement joins TRBV9 to TRBJ2-3; tentative D call: TRBD2 (5 bases). This material consisted of cultured PBMCs, taken from culture after CMV antigen stimulation. This TCR was recovered from a human donor in good health (CMV status not recorded). Some clones in this sample may be carry-over from other donors' samples. The CDR3 nucleotides read TGTGCCAGCAGCGTGCTAGCCCCCGATACGCAGTATTTT. Amino acid sequence: CASSVLAPDTQYF.